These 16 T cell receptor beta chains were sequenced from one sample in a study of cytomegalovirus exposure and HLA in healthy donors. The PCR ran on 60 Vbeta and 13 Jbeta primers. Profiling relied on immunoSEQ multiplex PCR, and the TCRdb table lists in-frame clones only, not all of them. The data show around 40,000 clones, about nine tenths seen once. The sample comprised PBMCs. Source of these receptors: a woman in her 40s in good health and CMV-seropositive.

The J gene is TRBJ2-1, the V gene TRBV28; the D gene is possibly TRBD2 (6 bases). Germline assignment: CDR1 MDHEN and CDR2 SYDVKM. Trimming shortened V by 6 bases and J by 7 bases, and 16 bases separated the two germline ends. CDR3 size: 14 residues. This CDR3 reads CASSTGTPRNEQFF. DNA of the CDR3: TGTGCCAGCAGCACTGGGACTCCCCGAAATGAGCAGTTCTTC.

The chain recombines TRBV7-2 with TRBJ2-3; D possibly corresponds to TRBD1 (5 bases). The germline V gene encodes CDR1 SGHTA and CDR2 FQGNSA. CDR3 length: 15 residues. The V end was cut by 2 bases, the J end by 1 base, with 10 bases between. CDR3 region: CASSLQGLGTDTQYF. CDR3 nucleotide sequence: TGTGCCAGCAGCTTACAGGGTCTCGGCACAGATACGCAGTATTTT.

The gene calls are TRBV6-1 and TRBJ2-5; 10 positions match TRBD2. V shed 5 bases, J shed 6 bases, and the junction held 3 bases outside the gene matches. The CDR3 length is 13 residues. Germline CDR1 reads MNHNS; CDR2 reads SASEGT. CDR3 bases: TGTGCCAGCAGTACTAGCGGGGTAAAGACCCAGTACTTC. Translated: CASSTSGVKTQYF.

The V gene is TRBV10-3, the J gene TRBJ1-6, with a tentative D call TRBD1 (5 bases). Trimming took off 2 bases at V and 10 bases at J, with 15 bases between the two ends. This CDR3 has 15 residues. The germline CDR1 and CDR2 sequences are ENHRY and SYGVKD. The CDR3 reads CAISEGGVRESPLHF. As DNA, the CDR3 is TGTGCCATCAGTGAGGGGGGGGTACGGGAATCACCCCTCCACTTT.

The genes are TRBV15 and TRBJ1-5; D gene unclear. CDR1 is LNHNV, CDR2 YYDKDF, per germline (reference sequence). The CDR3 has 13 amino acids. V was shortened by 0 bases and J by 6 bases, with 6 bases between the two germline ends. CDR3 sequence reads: CATSRDPGQPQHF. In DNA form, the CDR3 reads TGTGCCACCAGCAGAGATCCGGGTCAGCCCCAGCATTTT. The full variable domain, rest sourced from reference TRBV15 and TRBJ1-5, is DAMVIQNPRYQVTQFGKPVTLSCSQTLNHNVMYWYQQKSSQAPKLLFHYYDKDFNNEADTPDNFQSRRPNTSFCFLDIRSPGLGDTAMYLCATSRDPGQPQHFGDGTRLSIL.

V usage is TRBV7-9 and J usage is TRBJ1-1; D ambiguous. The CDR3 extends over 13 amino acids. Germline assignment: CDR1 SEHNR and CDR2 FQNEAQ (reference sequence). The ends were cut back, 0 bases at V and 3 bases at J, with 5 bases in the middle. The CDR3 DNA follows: TGTGCCAGCAGCTTAGCTCAGTACACTGAAGCTTTCTTT. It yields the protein CASSLAQYTEAFF. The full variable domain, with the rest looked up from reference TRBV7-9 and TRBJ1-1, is DTGVSQNPRHKITKRGQNVTFRCDPISEHNRLYWYRQTLGQGPEFLTYFQNEAQLEKSRLLSDRFSAERPKGSFSTLEIQRTEQGDSAMYLCASSLAQYTEAFFGQGTRLTVV.

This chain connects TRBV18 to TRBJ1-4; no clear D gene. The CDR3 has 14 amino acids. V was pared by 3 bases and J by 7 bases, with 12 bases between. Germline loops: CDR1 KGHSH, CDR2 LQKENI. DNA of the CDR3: TGTGCCAGCTCACCGGACCTGGGAGCTGAAAAACTGTTTTTT. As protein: CASSPDLGAEKLFF.

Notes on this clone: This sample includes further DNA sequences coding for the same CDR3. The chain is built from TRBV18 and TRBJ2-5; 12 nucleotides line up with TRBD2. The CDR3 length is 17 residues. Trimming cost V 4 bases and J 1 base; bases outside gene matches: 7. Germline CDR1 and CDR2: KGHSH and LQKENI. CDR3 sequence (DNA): TGTGCCAGCTCACGAATGACTAGCGGGGGCCCCCAAGAGACCCAGTACTTC. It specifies CASSRMTSGGPQETQYF.

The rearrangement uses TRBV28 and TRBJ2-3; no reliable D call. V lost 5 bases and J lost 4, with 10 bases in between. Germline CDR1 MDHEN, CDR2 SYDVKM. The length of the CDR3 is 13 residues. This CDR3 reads CASSPYLADTQYF. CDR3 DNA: TGTGCCAGCAGTCCCTACCTAGCAGATACGCAGTATTTT.

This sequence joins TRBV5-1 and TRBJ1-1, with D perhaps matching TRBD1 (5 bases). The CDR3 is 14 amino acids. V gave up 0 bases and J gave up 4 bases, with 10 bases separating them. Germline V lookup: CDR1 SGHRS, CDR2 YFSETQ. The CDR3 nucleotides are TGCGCCAGCAGCTTGGGGGGCGAAGGCACTGAAGCTTTCTTT. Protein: CASSLGGEGTEAFF.

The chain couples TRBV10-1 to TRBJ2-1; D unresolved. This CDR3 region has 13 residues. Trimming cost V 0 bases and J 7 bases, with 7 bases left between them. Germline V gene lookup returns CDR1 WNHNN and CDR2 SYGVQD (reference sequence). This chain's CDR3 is CASSESGRNEQFF. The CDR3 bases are TGCGCCAGCAGTGAGTCAGGCAGGAATGAGCAGTTCTTC.

CDR3: CASKISDQETQYF. The CDR3 nucleotides read TGCGCCAGCAAAATTAGTGACCAAGAGACCCAGTACTTC. The V call is TRBV5-1, the J call TRBJ2-5; D ambiguous. The CDR3 contains 13 residues. Germline loops: CDR1 SGHRS, CDR2 YFSETQ. Trimming cost V 6 bases and J 0 bases, with 9 bases left between them.

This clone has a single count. This CDR3 reads CASRVSPGQGTYEQYF. The CDR3 region has the DNA TGTGCCAGTAGGGTCTCTCCGGGACAAGGAACCTACGAGCAGTACTTC. The V and J genes are TRBV19 and TRBJ2-5, with a weak D call TRBD1 (6 bases). The last part of the DNA fits TRBJ2-7 better; the J call may be wrong. Germline lookup yields CDR1 LNHDA and CDR2 SQIVND (reference sequence). The CDR3 has 16 residues.

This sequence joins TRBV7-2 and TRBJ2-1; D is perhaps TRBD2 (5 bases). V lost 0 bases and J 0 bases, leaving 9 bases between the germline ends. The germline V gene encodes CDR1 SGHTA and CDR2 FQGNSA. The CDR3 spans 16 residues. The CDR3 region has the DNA TGTGCCAGCAGCTTAGCGGCGACTATCTCCTACAATGAGCAGTTCTTC. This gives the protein CASSLAATISYNEQFF.

CDR3: CASSQEDRGSQPQHF. DNA for the CDR3: TGTGCCAGCAGCCAAGAAGACAGGGGTTCACAGCCCCAGCATTTT. The rearrangement links TRBV4-2 to TRBJ1-5; 8 positions match TRBD1. V lost 0 bases and J lost 7; bases outside the gene matches: 5. CDR3 length: 15 amino acids. Germline V CDR1 and CDR2: LGHNA, YNFKEQ.

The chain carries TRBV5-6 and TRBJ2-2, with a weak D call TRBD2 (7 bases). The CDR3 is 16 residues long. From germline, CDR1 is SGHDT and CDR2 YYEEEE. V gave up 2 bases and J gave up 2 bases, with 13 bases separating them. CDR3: CASSFGGAFNTGELFF. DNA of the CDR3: TGTGCCAGCAGCTTTGGGGGGGCATTCAACACCGGGGAGCTGTTTTTT.